One sample yielded the 4 T cell receptor beta chains listed below, sequenced in a study of blood T cell repertoires in COVID-19. The repertoire was sequenced with immunoSEQ multiplex PCR; TCRdb's copy has only in-frame clones and lacks some. The top ten clones hold approximately 5% of a sample with around 250,000 clones, roughly 80% of them seen once. Sequenced: PBMCs or T cells enriched from blood (not recorded which). The origin of the receptors is a man between 40 and 49 years old who had been exposed to COVID-19.

The chain links TRBV19 to TRBJ2-7; D gene uncertain. Trimming left V 6 bases short and J 3 bases short, with 21 bases between. CDR1 is LNHDA, CDR2 SQIVND, per germline (reference sequence). The CDR3 totals 16 residues. CDR3 in amino acids: CASRSERAWRVYEQYF. The CDR3 bases are TGTGCCAGTAGGTCAGAGCGCGCTTGGAGAGTCTACGAGCAGTACTTC.

This clone was counted a single time. This chain uses TRBV5-4 with TRBJ1-5, with D possibly being TRBD1 (5 bases). Germline CDR1 and CDR2: SGHNT and YYREEE (reference sequence). The V and J ends lost 4 bases and 3 bases respectively, with 14 bases between them. The CDR3 totals 15 residues. The CDR3 coding sequence is TGTGCCAGCAGCCCGCATGGACAACCCAATCAGCCCCAGCATTTT. Translating it yields CASSPHGQPNQPQHF.

The chain uses TRBV7-2 and TRBJ2-1, with 9 bases lining up with TRBD1. CDR3 size: 15 residues. V lost 5 bases to trimming and J lost 4 bases; unmatched junction nucleotides: 6. Germline-derived CDR1 and CDR2 are SGHTA and FQGNSA. This chain's CDR3 is CASSDGTGLYNEQFF. CDR3 coding DNA: TGTGCCAGCAGCGACGGGACAGGGCTATACAATGAGCAGTTCTTC. Full variable domain (remainder filled in from reference TRBV7-2 and TRBJ2-1): GAGVSQSPSNKVTEKGKDVELRCDPISGHTALYWYRQSLGQGLEFLIYFQGNSAPDKSGLPSDRFSAERTGGSVSTLTIQRTQQEDSAVYLCASSDGTGLYNEQFFGPGTRLTVL.

This chain joins TRBV6-5 and TRBJ1-1; D might be TRBD1 (6 bases). The CDR3 runs 15 residues. Germline CDR1 reads MNHEY; CDR2 reads SVGAGI. Trimming took 2 bases from V and 4 from J, leaving 14 bases between them. DNA for the CDR3: TGTGCCAGCAGTTACGGGGGCGCGTTGGGCACTGAAGCTTTCTTT. Translating gives CASSYGGALGTEAFF.